This T cell receptor beta chain originates from a study of T cells in tumors and immune-related adverse events. Repertoires were generated with immunoSEQ multiplex PCR, while TCRdb's copy carries only in-frame clones and drops some. Here the sample spans roughly 20,000 clones, around nine tenths being singletons. This receptor was taken from a female donor with metastatic renal cell carcinoma. Sequenced here: lymph node tissue, sampled from a patient treated with anti-PD-1 therapy.

CDR3: CASSYGQFGYGYTF. The CDR3 DNA reads TGTGCCAGCAGTTACGGACAGTTCGGCTATGGCTACACCTTC. The chain carries TRBV6-5 and TRBJ1-2; TRBD1 might be the D (6 bases). Trimming removed 2 bases from V and 4 bases from J, with 11 bases in between. Germline assignment: CDR1 MNHEY and CDR2 SVGAGI. CDR3 length: 14 amino acids.